This TCR beta chain was recorded in a study of identical twins. Study-wide results and caveats: Excess low generation probability was seen in twin-shared out-of-frame alpha sequences.

To note about this clonotype: Its antigen is not known.

One entry per CDR3 protein, called by TCRdb with MiXCR from the 5' RACE reads. The sample includes under 1 million distinct CDR3 sequences, 10% to 15% of them seen just once. This sample also appeared in a second study, on yellow fever vaccine responses in identical twins.

The receptor comes from a woman between 18 and 30 years old in good health. The sample taken for sequencing was PBMCs.

CDR3 DNA: TGTGCCAGCAGCGTAGGGCTAGCGGGAGATACGCAGTATTTT. It codes for CASSVGLAGDTQYF. V is TRBV9 and J is TRBJ2-3; 8 nucleotides align to TRBD2. CDR3 length: 14 amino acids. Germline V gene data show CDR1 as SGDLS and CDR2 as YYNGEE. With 0 bases clipped from V and 5 bases from J, the junction kept 2 bases outside the gene matches.